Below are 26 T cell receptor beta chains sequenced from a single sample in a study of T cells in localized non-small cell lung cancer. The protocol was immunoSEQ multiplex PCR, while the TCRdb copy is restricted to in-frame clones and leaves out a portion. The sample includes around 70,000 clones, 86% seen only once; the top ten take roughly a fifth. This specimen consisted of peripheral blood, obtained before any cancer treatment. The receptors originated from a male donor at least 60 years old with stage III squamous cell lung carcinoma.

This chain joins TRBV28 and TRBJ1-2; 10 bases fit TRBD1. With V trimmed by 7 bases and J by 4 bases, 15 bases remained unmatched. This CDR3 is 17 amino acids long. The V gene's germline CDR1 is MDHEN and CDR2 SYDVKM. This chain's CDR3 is CASIKPGQGSVSYGYTF. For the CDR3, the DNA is TGTGCCAGCATTAAGCCGGGACAGGGGTCGGTGAGCTATGGCTACACCTTC.

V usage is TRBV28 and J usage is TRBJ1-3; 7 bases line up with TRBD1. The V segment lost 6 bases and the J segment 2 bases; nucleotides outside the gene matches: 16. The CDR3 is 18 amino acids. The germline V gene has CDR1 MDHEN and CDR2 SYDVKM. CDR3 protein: CASSSPQGSIVTGNTIYF. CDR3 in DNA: TGTGCCAGCAGCTCCCCACAGGGGTCGATTGTCACTGGAAACACCATATATTTT. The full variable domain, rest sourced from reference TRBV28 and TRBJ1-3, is DVKVTQSSRYLVKRTGEKVFLECVQDMDHENMFWYRQDPGLGLRLIYFSYDVKMKEKGDIPEGYSVSREKKERFSLILESASTNQTSMYLCASSSPQGSIVTGNTIYFGEGSWLTVV.

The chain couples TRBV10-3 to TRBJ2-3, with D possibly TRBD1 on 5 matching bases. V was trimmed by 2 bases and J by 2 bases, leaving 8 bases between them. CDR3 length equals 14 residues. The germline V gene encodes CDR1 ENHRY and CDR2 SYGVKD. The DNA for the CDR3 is TGTGCCATCAGTGAGACAGGTTCCACAGATACGCAGTATTTT. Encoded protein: CAISETGSTDTQYF.

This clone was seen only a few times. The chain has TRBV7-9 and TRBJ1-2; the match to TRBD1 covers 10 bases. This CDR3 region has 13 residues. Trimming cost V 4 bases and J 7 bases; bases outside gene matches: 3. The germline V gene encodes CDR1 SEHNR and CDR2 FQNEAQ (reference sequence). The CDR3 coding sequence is TGTGCCAGCAGCTGGGGACAGGGGCCTGGCTACACCTTC. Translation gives CASSWGQGPGYTF.

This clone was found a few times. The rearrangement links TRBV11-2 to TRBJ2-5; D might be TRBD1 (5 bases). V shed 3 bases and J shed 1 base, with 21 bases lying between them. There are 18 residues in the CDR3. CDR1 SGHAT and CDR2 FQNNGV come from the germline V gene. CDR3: CASSFNLMTDTLQETQYF. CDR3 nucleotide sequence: TGTGCCAGCAGCTTCAACCTCATGACGGACACCCTCCAAGAGACCCAGTACTTC.

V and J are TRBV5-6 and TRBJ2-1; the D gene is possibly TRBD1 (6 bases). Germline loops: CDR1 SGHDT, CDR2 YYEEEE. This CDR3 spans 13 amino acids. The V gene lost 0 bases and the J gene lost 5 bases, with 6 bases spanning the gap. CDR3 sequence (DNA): TGTGCCAGCAGCTTGGCAGGGGACAATGAGCAGTTCTTC. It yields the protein CASSLAGDNEQFF.

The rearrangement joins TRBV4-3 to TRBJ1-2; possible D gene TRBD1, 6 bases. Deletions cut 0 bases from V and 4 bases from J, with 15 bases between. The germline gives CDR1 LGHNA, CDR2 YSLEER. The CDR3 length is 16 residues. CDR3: CASSQDRTAGSYGYTF. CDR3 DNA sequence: TGCGCCAGCAGCCAAGATCGGACAGCGGGATCCTATGGCTACACCTTC.

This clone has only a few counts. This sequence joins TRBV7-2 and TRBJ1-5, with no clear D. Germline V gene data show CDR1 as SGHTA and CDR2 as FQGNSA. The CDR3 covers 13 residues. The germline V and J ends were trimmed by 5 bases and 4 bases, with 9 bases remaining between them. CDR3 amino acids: CASSRVGNQPQHF. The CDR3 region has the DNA TGTGCCAGCAGCCGTGTAGGTAATCAGCCCCAGCATTTT.

CDR3 protein: CASSQDSRTDTQYF. CDR3 nucleotides: TGCGCCAGCAGCCAAGACTCCCGTACAGATACGCAGTATTTT. The chain has TRBV4-1 and TRBJ2-3; D is unresolved. The CDR3 runs 14 residues. V dropped 0 bases and J dropped 3 bases, with 7 bases sitting between them. Germline V gives CDR1 MGHRA, CDR2 YSYEKL.

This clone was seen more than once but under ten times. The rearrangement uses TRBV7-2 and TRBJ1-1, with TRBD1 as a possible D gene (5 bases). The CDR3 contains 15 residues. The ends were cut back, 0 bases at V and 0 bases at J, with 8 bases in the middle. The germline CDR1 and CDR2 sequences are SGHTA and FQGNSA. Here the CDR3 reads CASSLAGGMNTEAFF. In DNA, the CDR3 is TGTGCCAGCAGCTTAGCTGGGGGAATGAACACTGAAGCTTTCTTT.

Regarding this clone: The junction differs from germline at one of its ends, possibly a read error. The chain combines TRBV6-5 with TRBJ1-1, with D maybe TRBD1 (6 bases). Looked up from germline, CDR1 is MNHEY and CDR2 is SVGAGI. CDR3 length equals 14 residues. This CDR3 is CASSRSGGAWEGVF. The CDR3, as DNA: TGTGCCAGCAGCCGCTCGGGGGGCGCGTGGGAGGGAGTCTTT.

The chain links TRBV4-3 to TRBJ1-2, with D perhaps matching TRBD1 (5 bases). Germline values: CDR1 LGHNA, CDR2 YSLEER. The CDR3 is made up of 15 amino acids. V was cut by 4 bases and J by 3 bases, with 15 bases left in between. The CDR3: CASSPSPRGDYGYTF. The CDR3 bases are TGCGCCAGCAGCCCCTCCCCCCGGGGGGACTATGGCTACACCTTC.

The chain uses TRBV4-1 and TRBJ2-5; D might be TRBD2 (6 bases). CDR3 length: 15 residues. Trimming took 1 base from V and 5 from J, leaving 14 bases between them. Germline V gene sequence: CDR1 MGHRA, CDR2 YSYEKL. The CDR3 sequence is CASSQGSGVRETQYF. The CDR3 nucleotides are TGCGCCAGCAGCCAAGGGTCGGGGGTCCGGGAGACCCAGTACTTC.

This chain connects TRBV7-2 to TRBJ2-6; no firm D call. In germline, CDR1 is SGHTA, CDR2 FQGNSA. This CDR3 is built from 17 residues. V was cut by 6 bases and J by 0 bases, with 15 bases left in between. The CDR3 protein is CASRNPLIRSGANVLTF. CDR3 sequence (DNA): TGTGCCAGCAGGAACCCACTCATCCGCTCTGGGGCCAACGTCCTGACTTTC.

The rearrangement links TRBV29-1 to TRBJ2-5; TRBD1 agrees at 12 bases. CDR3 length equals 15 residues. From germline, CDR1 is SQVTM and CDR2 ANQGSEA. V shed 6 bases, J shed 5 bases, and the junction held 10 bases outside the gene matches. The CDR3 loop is CSVQRGTGGAETQYF. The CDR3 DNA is TGCAGCGTCCAGCGGGGGACAGGGGGCGCGGAGACCCAGTACTTC.

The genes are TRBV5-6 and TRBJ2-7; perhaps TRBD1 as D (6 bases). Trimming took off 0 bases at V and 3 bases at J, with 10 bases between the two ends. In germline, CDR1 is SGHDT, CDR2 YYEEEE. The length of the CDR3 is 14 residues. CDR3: CASSLGTEIYEQYV. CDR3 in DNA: TGTGCCAGCAGCTTGGGGACAGAAATCTACGAGCAGTACGTC.

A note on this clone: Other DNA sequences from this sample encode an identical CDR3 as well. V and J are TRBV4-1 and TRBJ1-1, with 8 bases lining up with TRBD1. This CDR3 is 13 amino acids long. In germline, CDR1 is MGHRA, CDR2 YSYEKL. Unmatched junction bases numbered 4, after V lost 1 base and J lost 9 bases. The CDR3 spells CASSQGDRRKAFF. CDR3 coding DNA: TGCGCCAGCAGCCAAGGGGACAGGCGTAAAGCTTTCTTT.

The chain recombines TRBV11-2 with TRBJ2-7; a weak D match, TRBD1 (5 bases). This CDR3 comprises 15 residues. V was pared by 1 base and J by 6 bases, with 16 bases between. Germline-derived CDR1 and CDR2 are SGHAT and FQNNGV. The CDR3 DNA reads TGTGCCAGCAGCTTAGCAGGGCCCTTAGGGTCCGAGCAGTACGTC. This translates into CASSLAGPLGSEQYV.

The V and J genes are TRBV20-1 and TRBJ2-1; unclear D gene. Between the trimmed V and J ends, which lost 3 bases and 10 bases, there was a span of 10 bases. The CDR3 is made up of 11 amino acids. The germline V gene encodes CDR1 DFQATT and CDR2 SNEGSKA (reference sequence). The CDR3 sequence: CSASEREEQFF. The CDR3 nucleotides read TGCAGTGCTAGCGAAAGGGAAGAGCAGTTCTTC.

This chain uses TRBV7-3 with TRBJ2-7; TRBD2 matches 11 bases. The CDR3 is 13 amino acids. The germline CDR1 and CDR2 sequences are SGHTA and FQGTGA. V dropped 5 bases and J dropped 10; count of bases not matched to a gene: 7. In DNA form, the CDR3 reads TGTGCCAGCAGCGAAACTAGCGGGGGCAATCAGTACTTC. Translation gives CASSETSGGNQYF.

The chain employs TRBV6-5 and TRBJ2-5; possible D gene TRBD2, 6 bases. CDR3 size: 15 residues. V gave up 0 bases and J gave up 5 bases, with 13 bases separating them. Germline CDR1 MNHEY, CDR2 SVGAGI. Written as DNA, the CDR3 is TGTGCCAGCAGTTACTCGGGCGGGGCGGGGGAGACCCAGTACTTC. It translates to CASSYSGGAGETQYF.

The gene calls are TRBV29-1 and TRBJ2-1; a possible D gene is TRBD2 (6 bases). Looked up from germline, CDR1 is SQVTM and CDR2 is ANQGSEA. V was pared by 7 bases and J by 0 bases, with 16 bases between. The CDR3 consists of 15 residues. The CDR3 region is CSAGHAGISYNEQFF. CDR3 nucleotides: TGCAGCGCCGGTCATGCGGGGATCTCCTACAATGAGCAGTTCTTC.

CDR3 DNA sequence: TGCAGCGTTGAGTGGGCGGGAGGGTACGAGCAGTACTTC. Translated, it gives CSVEWAGGYEQYF. This rearrangement joins TRBV29-1 to TRBJ2-7, with 9 bases fitting TRBD2. Looked up from germline, CDR1 is SQVTM and CDR2 is ANQGSEA. Trimming took 3 bases from V and 4 from J; bases not matched to a gene: 4. The CDR3 extends over 13 amino acids.

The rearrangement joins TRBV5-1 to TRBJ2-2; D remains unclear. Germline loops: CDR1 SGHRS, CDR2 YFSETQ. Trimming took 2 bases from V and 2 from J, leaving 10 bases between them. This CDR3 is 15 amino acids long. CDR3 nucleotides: TGCGCCAGCAGCTTTGGCACGACTAACACCGGGGAGCTGTTTTTT. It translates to CASSFGTTNTGELFF.

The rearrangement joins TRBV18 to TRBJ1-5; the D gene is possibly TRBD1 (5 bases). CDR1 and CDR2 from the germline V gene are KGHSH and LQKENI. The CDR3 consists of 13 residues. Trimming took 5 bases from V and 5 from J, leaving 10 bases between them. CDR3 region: CASSTGGDQPQHF. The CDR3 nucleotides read TGTGCCAGCTCAACAGGTGGGGATCAGCCCCAGCATTTT.

CDR3 in DNA: TGTGCCAGCAGTCGAGTCGGGGGCACAGATACGCAGTATTTT. Translation: CASSRVGGTDTQYF. The V and J genes are TRBV5-6 and TRBJ2-3; D is perhaps TRBD2 (5 bases). The germline gives CDR1 SGHDT, CDR2 YYEEEE. V lost 5 bases and J lost 1, with 11 bases in between. There are 14 residues in the CDR3.